The clone carrying this TCR beta chain was recorded once. The data derive from a study of blood T cell repertoires in COVID-19. The CDR3 is 15 residues long. Germline V CDR1 and CDR2: SGHRS, YFSETQ. Between the trimmed V and J ends, which lost 0 bases and 2 bases, there was a span of 9 bases. The assay was immunoSEQ multiplex PCR, and TCRdb's table has in-frame clones only and misses some. Of some 270,000 clones listed, about nine tenths are singletons. Sequencing input: PBMCs or T cells enriched from blood (not recorded which). The clonotype originates from a woman aged 55-69 years who had recovered from COVID-19. V and J are TRBV5-1 and TRBJ1-3; perhaps TRBD1 as D (6 bases). DNA for the CDR3: TGCGCCAGCAGCTTGGAGCCAGGGGCTGGAAACACCATATATTTT. The encoded protein is CASSLEPGAGNTIYF.